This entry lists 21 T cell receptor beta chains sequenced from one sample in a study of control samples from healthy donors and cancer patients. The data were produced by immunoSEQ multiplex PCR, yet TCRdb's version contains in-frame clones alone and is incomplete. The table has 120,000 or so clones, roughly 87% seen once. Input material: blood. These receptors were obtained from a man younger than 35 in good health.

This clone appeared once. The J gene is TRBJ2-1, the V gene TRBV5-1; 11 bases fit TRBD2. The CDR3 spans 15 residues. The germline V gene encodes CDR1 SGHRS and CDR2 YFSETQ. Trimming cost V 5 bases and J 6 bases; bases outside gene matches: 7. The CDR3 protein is CASRTSGIRGNEQFF. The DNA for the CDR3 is TGCGCCAGCAGGACTAGCGGGATAAGGGGCAATGAGCAGTTCTTC.

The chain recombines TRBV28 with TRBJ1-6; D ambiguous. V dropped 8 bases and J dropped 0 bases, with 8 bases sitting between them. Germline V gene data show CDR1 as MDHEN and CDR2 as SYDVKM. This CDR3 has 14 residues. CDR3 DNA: TGTGCCAGCTTCCAGAGCTCCTATAATTCACCCCTCCACTTT. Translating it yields CASFQSSYNSPLHF.

CDR3 in DNA: TGTGCTAGTGGTTTGGTTACCGGGACAGGGGACAACTACGAGCAGTACTTC. The encoded protein is CASGLVTGTGDNYEQYF. The genes are TRBV12-5 and TRBJ2-7; 10 nucleotides align to TRBD1. The V segment lost 0 bases and the J segment 3 bases; nucleotides outside the gene matches: 8. The CDR3 is made up of 17 amino acids. Germline lookup yields CDR1 LGHNT and CDR2 FRNRAP.

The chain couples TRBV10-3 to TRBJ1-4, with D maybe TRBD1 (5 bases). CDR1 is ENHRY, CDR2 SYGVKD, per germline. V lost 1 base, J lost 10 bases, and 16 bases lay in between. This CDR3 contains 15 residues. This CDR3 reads CAISEFGGDSRKLFF. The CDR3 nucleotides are TGTGCCATCAGTGAGTTCGGAGGGGACTCTAGAAAACTGTTTTTT.

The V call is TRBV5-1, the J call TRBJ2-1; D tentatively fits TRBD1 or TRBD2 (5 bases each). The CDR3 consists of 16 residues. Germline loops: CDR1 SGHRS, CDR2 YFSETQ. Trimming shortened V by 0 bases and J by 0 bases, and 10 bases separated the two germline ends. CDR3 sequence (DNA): TGCGCCAGCAGCTTGGTAGGGGACCCCTCCTACAATGAGCAGTTCTTC. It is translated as CASSLVGDPSYNEQFF.

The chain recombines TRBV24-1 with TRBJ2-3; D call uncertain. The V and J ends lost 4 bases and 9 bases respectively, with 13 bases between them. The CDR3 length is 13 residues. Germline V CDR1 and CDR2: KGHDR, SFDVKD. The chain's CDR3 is CATSDPPKITQYF. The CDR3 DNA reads TGTGCCACCAGTGACCCCCCAAAGATCACGCAGTATTTT.

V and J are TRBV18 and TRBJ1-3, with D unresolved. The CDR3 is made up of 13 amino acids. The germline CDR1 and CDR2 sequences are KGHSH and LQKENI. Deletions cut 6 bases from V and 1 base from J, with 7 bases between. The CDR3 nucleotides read TGTGCCAGCTCTCAGGAATCTGGAAACACCATATATTTT. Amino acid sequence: CASSQESGNTIYF.

CDR3: CASAIQPNTEAFF. DNA for the CDR3: TGCGCCAGTGCGATACAGCCGAACACTGAAGCTTTCTTT. The chain joins TRBV5-1 to TRBJ1-1; D remains unclear. V was trimmed by 8 bases and J by 1 base, leaving 12 bases between them. This CDR3 has 13 residues. Germline V gene sequence: CDR1 SGHRS, CDR2 YFSETQ.

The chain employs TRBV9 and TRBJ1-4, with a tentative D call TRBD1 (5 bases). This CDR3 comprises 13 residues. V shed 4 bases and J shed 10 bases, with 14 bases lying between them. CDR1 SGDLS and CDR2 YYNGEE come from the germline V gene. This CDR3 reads CASSPPGGGKLFF. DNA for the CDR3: TGTGCCAGCAGCCCCCCCGGGGGTGGAAAACTGTTTTTT.

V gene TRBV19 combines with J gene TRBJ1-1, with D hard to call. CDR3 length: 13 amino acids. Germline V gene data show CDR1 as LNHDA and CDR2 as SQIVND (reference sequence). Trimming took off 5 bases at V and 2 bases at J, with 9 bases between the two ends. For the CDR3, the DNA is TGTGCCAGTAGTCAGGCCCTTAACACTGAAGCTTTCTTT. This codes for CASSQALNTEAFF.

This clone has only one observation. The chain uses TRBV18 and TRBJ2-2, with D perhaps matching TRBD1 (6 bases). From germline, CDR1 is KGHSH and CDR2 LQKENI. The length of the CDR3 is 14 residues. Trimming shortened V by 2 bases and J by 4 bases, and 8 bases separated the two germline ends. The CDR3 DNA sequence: TGTGCCAGCTCACCAACAGGGTCCACCGGGGAGCTGTTTTTT. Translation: CASSPTGSTGELFF.

The CDR3, as DNA: TGTGCCACCAGCTCGCAGACAGCGATGAACACTGAAGCTTTCTTT. It codes for CATSSQTAMNTEAFF. The chain is built from TRBV15 and TRBJ1-1; tentatively, D is TRBD1 (5 bases). The CDR3 contains 15 residues. The germline V gene encodes CDR1 LNHNV and CDR2 YYDKDF (reference sequence). V was clipped by 5 bases and J by 0 bases, with 13 bases between them.

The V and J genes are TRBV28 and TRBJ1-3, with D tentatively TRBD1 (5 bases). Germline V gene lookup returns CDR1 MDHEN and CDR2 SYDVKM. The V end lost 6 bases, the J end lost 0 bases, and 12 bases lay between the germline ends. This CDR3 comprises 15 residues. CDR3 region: CASSPDRNSGNTIYF. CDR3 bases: TGTGCCAGCAGCCCTGACAGAAACTCTGGAAACACCATATATTTT. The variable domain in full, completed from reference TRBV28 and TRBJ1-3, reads DVKVTQSSRYLVKRTGEKVFLECVQDMDHENMFWYRQDPGLGLRLIYFSYDVKMKEKGDIPEGYSVSREKKERFSLILESASTNQTSMYLCASSPDRNSGNTIYFGEGSWLTVV.

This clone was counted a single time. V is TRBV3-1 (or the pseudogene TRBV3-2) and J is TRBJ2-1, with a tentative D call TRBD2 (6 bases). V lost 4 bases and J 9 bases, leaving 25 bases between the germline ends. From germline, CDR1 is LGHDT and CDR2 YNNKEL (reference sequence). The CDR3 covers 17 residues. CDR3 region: CASSLPVGLGRFVEQFF. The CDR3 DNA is TGTGCCAGCAGCCTCCCAGTAGGGCTAGGGAGGTTCGTTGAGCAGTTCTTC.

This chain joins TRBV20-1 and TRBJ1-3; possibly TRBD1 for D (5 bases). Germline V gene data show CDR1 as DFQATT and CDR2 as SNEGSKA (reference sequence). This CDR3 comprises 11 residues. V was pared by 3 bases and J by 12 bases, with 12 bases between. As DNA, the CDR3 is TGCAGTGCTAGTCACCAGGGAGTCATATATTTT. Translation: CSASHQGVIYF.

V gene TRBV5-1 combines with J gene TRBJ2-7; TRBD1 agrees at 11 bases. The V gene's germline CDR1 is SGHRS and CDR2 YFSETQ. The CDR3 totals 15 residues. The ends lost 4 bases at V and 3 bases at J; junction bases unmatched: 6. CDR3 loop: CASSLSGTGGYEQYF. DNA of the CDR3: TGCGCCAGCAGCCTGTCAGGGACAGGGGGCTACGAGCAGTACTTC.

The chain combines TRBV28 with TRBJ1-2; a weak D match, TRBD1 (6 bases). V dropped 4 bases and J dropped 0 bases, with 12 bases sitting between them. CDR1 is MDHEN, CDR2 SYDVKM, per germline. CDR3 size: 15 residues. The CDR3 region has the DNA TGTGCCAGCAGTTCGGGGGCAGGGTCTAACTATGGCTACACCTTC. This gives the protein CASSSGAGSNYGYTF.

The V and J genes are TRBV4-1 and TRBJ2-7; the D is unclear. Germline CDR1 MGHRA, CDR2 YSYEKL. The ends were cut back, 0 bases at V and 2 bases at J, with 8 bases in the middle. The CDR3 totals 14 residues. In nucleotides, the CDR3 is TGCGCCAGCAGCCAAGATCCGGGTACCTACGAGCAGTACTTC. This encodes CASSQDPGTYEQYF.

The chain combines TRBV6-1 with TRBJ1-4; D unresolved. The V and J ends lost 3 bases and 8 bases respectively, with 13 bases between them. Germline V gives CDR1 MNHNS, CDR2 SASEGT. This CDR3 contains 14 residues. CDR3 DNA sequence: TGTGCCAGCAGTGATGGGGTGGCGGAAGAAAAACTGTTTTTT. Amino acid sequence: CASSDGVAEEKLFF.

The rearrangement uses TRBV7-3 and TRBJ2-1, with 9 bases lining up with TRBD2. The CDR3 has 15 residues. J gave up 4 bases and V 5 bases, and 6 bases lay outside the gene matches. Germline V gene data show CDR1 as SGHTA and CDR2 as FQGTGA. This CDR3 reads CASSALAGRYNEQFF. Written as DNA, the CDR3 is TGTGCCAGCAGCGCCCTAGCGGGAAGGTACAATGAGCAGTTCTTC. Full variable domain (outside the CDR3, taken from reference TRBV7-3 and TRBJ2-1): GAGVSQTPSNKVTEKGKYVELRCDPISGHTALYWYRQSLGQGPEFLIYFQGTGAADDSGLPNDRFFAVRPEGSVSTLKIQRTERGDSAVYLCASSALAGRYNEQFFGPGTRLTVL.

The CDR3 here is CASRQNAQGKNTEAFF. CDR3 coding DNA: TGTGCCAGCAGACAAAATGCACAGGGGAAGAACACTGAAGCTTTCTTT. V usage is TRBV11-2 and J usage is TRBJ1-1, with 7 bases lining up with TRBD1. Germline values: CDR1 SGHAT, CDR2 FQNNGV. This CDR3 is 16 amino acids long. V lost 6 bases to trimming and J lost 1 base; unmatched junction nucleotides: 11.